A selection of T cell receptor beta chains follows, all from one sample in a study of blood T cell repertoires in COVID-19. Libraries were prepared by immunoSEQ multiplex PCR; TCRdb keeps only in-frame clonotypes and omits some of them. The table lists under 400,000 clones, more than 75% of them singletons. Specimen: PBMCs or T cells enriched from blood (not recorded which). The receptors were sampled from a man aged 40-50 years in a cohort exposed to, infected with or recovered from COVID-19 (not recorded which). Each CDR3 is given with its conserved first and last residue. The D gene is left open where the match is weak. Size tells how often a clone was seen (once, few, many) or the class of an expanded clone, and some rows leave it out.

V gene	J gene	clone size	D gene	CDR3 DNA	CDR3 protein
TRBV11-2	TRBJ1-5	NA	NA	TGTGCCAGCAGCTTAGACTCGGGAGATTGGAATCAGCCCCAGCATTTT	CASSLDSGDWNQPQHF
TRBV28	TRBJ1-2	once	TRBD1	TGTGCCAGTACCTTCGACAGGGGTTATGGCTACACCTTC	CASTFDRGYGYTF
TRBV5-6	TRBJ2-7	NA	NA	TGTGCCAGCAGCCTGAGGATACTCTACGAGCAGTACTTC	CASSLRILYEQYF
TRBV7-8	TRBJ2-7	NA	TRBD2	TGTGCCAGCAGCAGGACTAGCGGGGCTACCTACGAGCAGTACTTC	CASSRTSGATYEQYF
TRBV5-6	TRBJ2-7	NA	NA	TGTGCCAGCAGCTTGGACAGGGTCTCCTACGAGCAGTACTTC	CASSLDRVSYEQYF
TRBV2	TRBJ2-1	NA	NA	TGTGCCAGCAGCGAAGACAGGAACAATGAGCAGTTCTTC	CASSEDRNNEQFF
TRBV11-1	TRBJ2-1	NA	NA	TGTGCCAGCAGCTCTAGGGGGGGTGAGCAGTTCTTC	CASSSRGGEQFF
TRBV27	TRBJ2-3	once	NA	TGTGCCAGCAGTTTACCTACCACAGATACGCAGTATTTT	CASSLPTTDTQYF
TRBV27	TRBJ2-7	once	TRBD2	TGTGCCAGCTGCCCAAGCGGGACTAGTTCCTACGAGCAGTACTTC	CASCPSGTSSYEQYF
TRBV29-1	TRBJ1-1	NA	NA	TGCAGCGTTACGGGATCTAGAGCGGGCACTGAAGCTTTCTTT	CSVTGSRAGTEAFF
TRBV5-1	TRBJ1-4	NA	NA	TGCGCCAGCAGCTTTTCCCTACAGGGTTTTGGAAGGGAAAAACTGTTTTTT	CASSFSLQGFGREKLFF
TRBV14	TRBJ2-7	NA	NA	TGTGCCAGCAGCCAGGGGGGGGCTGCCGGACTCTACGAGCAGTACTTC	CASSQGGAAGLYEQYF
TRBV28	TRBJ2-7	NA	NA	TGTGCCAGCAGCACAACCCACCATTCCTACGAGCAGTACTTC	CASSTTHHSYEQYF
TRBV10-2	TRBJ1-5	NA	TRBD1	TGCGCCACCAACAGGGGGCTGAGGCAGCCCCAGCATTTT	CATNRGLRQPQHF
TRBV6-4	TRBJ2-7	NA	NA	TGTGCCAGCACCCGAGCGGTCAGGGAGCAGTACTTC	CASTRAVREQYF
TRBV16	TRBJ2-7	NA	TRBD1	TGTGCCAGCAGCCAAAGAACCGGGACAGGGGACGAGCAGTACTTC	CASSQRTGTGDEQYF
TRBV5-4	TRBJ2-7	NA	TRBD2	TGTGCCAGCAGCCCTGGGGGACTAGCGGGGGCCTACGAGCAGTACTTC	CASSPGGLAGAYEQYF
TRBV19	TRBJ1-5	NA	TRBD1	TGTGCCAGTAGTCCCCGGACAGGGAGTAGCAATCAGCCCCAGCATTTT	CASSPRTGSSNQPQHF
TRBV27	TRBJ2-7	NA	TRBD1	TGTGCCAGCAGTTCTAGAACAGGACAGGGCACCTACGAGCAGTACTTC	CASSSRTGQGTYEQYF
TRBV30	TRBJ2-5	NA	TRBD2	TGTGCCTGGAGTTACAGCGGGAGGGCCATAGAGACCCAGTACTTC	CAWSYSGRAIETQYF
TRBV27	TRBJ2-7	NA	TRBD2	TGTGCCAGCAGAGCGGGAGAGGGCTCCTACGAGCAGTACTTC	CASRAGEGSYEQYF
TRBV15	TRBJ1-5	NA	NA	TGTGCCACCAGCAGAGGTCCTCCGGGGCCCCAGCATTTT	CATSRGPPGPQHF
TRBV7-9	TRBJ1-2	NA	NA	TGTGCCAGCAGCTTTGATCCCGCCGGACTCCTCCATCACTATGGCTACACCTTC	CASSFDPAGLLHHYGYTF
TRBV28	TRBJ2-3	NA	NA	TGTGCCAGCAGAAACCGAGGGGGAATCACAGATACGCAGTATTTT	CASRNRGGITDTQYF
TRBV18	TRBJ2-3	NA	NA	TGTGCCAGCTCACCACGGGCTAGCGACAGCACAGATACGCAGTATTTT	CASSPRASDSTDTQYF
TRBV27	TRBJ2-7	once	NA	TGTGCCAGCAGCTCCACCCGGGACAACTCCTACGAGCAGTACTTC	CASSSTRDNSYEQYF
TRBV3-1/TRBV3-2	TRBJ1-3	NA	TRBD1	TGTGCCAGCAGCCAAGGGGACAGGGGGCTCCGATCTGGAAACACCATATATTTT	CASSQGDRGLRSGNTIYF
TRBV5-1	TRBJ2-3	NA	TRBD1	TGCGCCAGCAGCTCGGGACAGGATACGCAGTATTTT	CASSSGQDTQYF
TRBV29-1	TRBJ2-6	NA	NA	TGCAGCGTGTCTAATTTCTCTGGGGCCAACGTCCTGACTTTC	CSVSNFSGANVLTF